The present TCR beta chain was sequenced within a study of T cells in Graves' hyperthyroidism and ophthalmopathy. V dropped 0 bases and J dropped 8; count of bases not matched to a gene: 21. The length of the CDR3 is 19 residues. Looked up from germline, CDR1 is DFQATT and CDR2 is SNEGSKA (reference sequence). The table lists this clonotype with many counts. Patients with uncontrolled infections, other autoimmune diseases, pregnancy or lactation were excluded. Amplified TCR beta CDR3 regions derived from RNA transcripts. The study used the HTBI primer set for a first-round RT-PCR of the TCR CDR3. TCRdb independently ran MiXCR on the multiplex PCR reads; one entry per CDR3 protein. The sample lists about 400,000 distinct CDR3 sequences, approximately 14% occurring once.

Material: blood. This chain links TRBV20-1 with TRBJ2-4, with 8 bases aligning to TRBD2. The receptor's source is a woman aged 18 to 35 with Graves' hyperthyroidism that later progressed to Graves' ophthalmopathy. As DNA, the CDR3 is TGCAGTGCTAGAGACCCCCCGTCACTCGGCGGGCGGGAGGTGGACATTCAGTACTTC. Protein product: CSARDPPSLGGREVDIQYF.